These 20 T cell receptor beta chains were all obtained from the same sample, sequenced in a study of cytomegalovirus exposure and HLA in healthy donors. With 60 Vbeta and 13 Jbeta primers, the PCR was carried out. Using immunoSEQ multiplex PCR, the repertoire was profiled, and TCRdb retains in-frame clones only, with some absent. The repertoire holds approximately 150,000 clones, with 70% to 85% as singletons. Sequenced sample: PBMCs. The receptors stem from a man younger than 30 in good health and CMV-seronegative.

The chain carries TRBV10-3 and TRBJ1-5, with D uncertain. Per the germline V gene, CDR1 is ENHRY and CDR2 is SYGVKD. The CDR3 has 15 amino acids. Trimming pared 5 bases from V and 2 bases from J, leaving 13 bases between. This CDR3 reads CAISIHGVGNQPQHF. For the CDR3, the DNA is TGTGCCATCAGTATCCACGGGGTGGGCAATCAGCCCCAGCATTTT.

The chain recombines TRBV7-3 with TRBJ1-1; D is ambiguous. Germline CDR1 and CDR2: SGHTA and FQGTGA. CDR3 size: 15 residues. V lost 2 bases to trimming and J lost 0 bases, with 10 bases between them. The CDR3 loop is CASSLATGMNTEAFF. CDR3 nucleotides: TGTGCCAGCAGCTTAGCGACGGGAATGAACACTGAAGCTTTCTTT.

The V gene is TRBV4-1, the J gene TRBJ1-4; no reliable D call. This CDR3 contains 16 residues. V lost 0 bases and J lost 0, with 8 bases in between. CDR1 MGHRA and CDR2 YSYEKL come from the germline V gene. The CDR3 is CASSQDGVATNEKLFF. In nucleotides, the CDR3 is TGCGCCAGCAGCCAAGACGGGGTTGCAACTAATGAAAAACTGTTTTTT.

The V gene is TRBV27, the J gene TRBJ2-1; 10 bases line up with TRBD2. V gave up 4 bases and J gave up 0 bases; unmatched junction bases: 15. The CDR3 sequence is 20 residues long. The germline CDR1 and CDR2 sequences are MNHEY and SMNVEV (reference sequence). This CDR3 is CASSSYLELAGLSSYNEQFF. The CDR3 DNA follows: TGTGCCAGCAGTTCCTACCTGGAACTAGCGGGGTTGAGCTCCTACAATGAGCAGTTCTTC.

The chain employs TRBV19 and TRBJ2-3, with 9 bases that match TRBD2. Germline V gene sequence: CDR1 LNHDA, CDR2 SQIVND (reference sequence). The CDR3 has 16 residues. J lost 2 bases, V lost 7 bases, and 10 bases had no gene match. CDR3 coding DNA: TGTGCCAGTATGAGGTCTAGCGGGGATTTCACAGATACGCAGTATTTT. Its protein product is CASMRSSGDFTDTQYF.

This sequence joins TRBV11-2 and TRBJ2-7; D might be TRBD2 (6 bases). The CDR3 covers 18 residues. Germline assignment: CDR1 SGHAT and CDR2 FQNNGV. Trimming stripped 1 base from V and 3 bases from J, with 22 bases between. CDR3 region: CASSLAFYRRAAGYEQYF. The CDR3 DNA reads as TGTGCCAGCAGCTTAGCTTTCTACAGGCGAGCAGCGGGCTACGAGCAGTACTTC.

The chain carries TRBV5-5 and TRBJ2-2, with a tentative D call TRBD2 (6 bases). V shed 6 bases and J shed 8 bases, with 11 bases lying between them. There are 12 residues in the CDR3. Germline CDR1 is SGHKS and CDR2 is YYEKEE (reference sequence). The CDR3 sequence: CASTPGGGELFF. CDR3 nucleotide sequence: TGTGCCAGCACCCCCGGAGGGGGGGAGCTGTTTTTT.

This clone was recorded only once. The rearrangement links TRBV5-5 to TRBJ2-3, with D possibly matching TRBD1 (5 bases). The germline V and J ends were trimmed by 7 bases and 0 bases, with 12 bases remaining between them. Germline V gene data show CDR1 as SGHKS and CDR2 as YYEKEE (reference sequence). This CDR3 spans 14 amino acids. CDR3 coding DNA: TGTGCCAGCCGACAGCTAACTAGCACAGATACGCAGTATTTT. Translated: CASRQLTSTDTQYF.

The chain combines TRBV7-9 with TRBJ1-1, with D perhaps matching TRBD1 (6 bases). The V end was cut by 5 bases, the J end by 0 bases, with 10 bases between. The CDR3 spans 14 residues. CDR1 and CDR2 from the germline V gene are SEHNR and FQNEAQ (reference sequence). The CDR3 DNA sequence: TGTGCCAGCAGCGCGGACAGCCTGAACACTGAAGCTTTCTTT. Residues: CASSADSLNTEAFF.

The rearrangement joins TRBV14 to TRBJ2-2; no reliable D call. The CDR3 has 13 amino acids. V dropped 4 bases and J dropped 5 bases, with 8 bases sitting between them. Germline CDR1 SGHDN, CDR2 FVKESK. This CDR3 reads CASSPRLTGELFF. CDR3 sequence (DNA): TGTGCCAGCAGCCCCAGGCTAACCGGGGAGCTGTTTTTT.

The rearrangement uses TRBV7-9 and TRBJ2-3, with D perhaps matching TRBD2 (6 bases). The CDR3 runs to 17 residues. The V end lost 6 bases, the J end lost 4 bases, and 23 bases lay between the germline ends. Germline CDR1 and CDR2: SEHNR and FQNEAQ (reference sequence). CDR3 nucleotides: TGTGCCAGCAGTCCCTTCGCCGGCGGGATTTTAGCAGATACGCAGTATTTT. This codes for CASSPFAGGILADTQYF. Supplemented by reference TRBV7-9 and TRBJ2-3, the full variable domain reads DTGVSQNPRHKITKRGQNVTFRCDPISEHNRLYWYRQTLGQGPEFLTYFQNEAQLEKSRLLSDRFSAERPKGSFSTLEIQRTEQGDSAMYLCASSPFAGGILADTQYFGPGTRLTVL.

The chain joins TRBV5-1 to TRBJ2-5; D is unresolved. The CDR3 has 12 residues. Trimming stripped 0 bases from V and 5 bases from J, with 5 bases between. Germline CDR1 and CDR2: SGHRS and YFSETQ. The CDR3 is CASSLDSETQYF. For the CDR3, the DNA is TGCGCCAGCAGCTTGGATTCGGAGACCCAGTACTTC. Looking up the rest from reference TRBV5-1 and TRBJ2-5 gives the full variable domain: KAGVTQTPRYLIKTRGQQVTLSCSPISGHRSVSWYQQTPGQGLQFLFEYFSETQRNKGNFPGRFSGRQFSNSRSEMNVSTLELGDSALYLCASSLDSETQYFGPGTRLLVL.

This chain joins TRBV7-8 and TRBJ2-3; the match to TRBD2 covers 10 bases. The germline gives CDR1 SGHVS, CDR2 FQNEAQ. J lost 4 bases, V lost 4 bases, and 5 bases had no gene match. This CDR3 contains 15 residues. The CDR3 region has the DNA TGTGCCAGCAGCTCTCTAGCGGGAGAGGCAGATACGCAGTATTTT. Residues: CASSSLAGEADTQYF.

The genes are TRBV6-6 and TRBJ2-7; TRBD2 aligns across 10 bases. Germline CDR1 and CDR2: MNHNY and SVGAGI (reference sequence). This CDR3 comprises 14 residues. Trimming removed 6 bases from V and 7 bases from J; junction bases left unmatched: 9. The CDR3 coding sequence is TGTGCCAGCAGCAATCCGGGACTAGCGCTTGAGCAGTACTTC. Translating it yields CASSNPGLALEQYF.

The rearrangement joins TRBV28 to TRBJ2-1; D possibly corresponds to TRBD2 (6 bases). This CDR3 region has 19 residues. CDR1 and CDR2 from the germline V gene are MDHEN and SYDVKM. The ends were cut back, 5 bases at V and 0 bases at J, with 23 bases in the middle. CDR3 coding DNA: TGTGCCAGCAGTCATCTAGCGCCTCCTTTGGGAAGCTCCTACAATGAGCAGTTCTTC. Translating gives CASSHLAPPLGSSYNEQFF.

This clone was counted a few times. The rearrangement uses TRBV19 and TRBJ1-3; D may be TRBD1 (5 bases). This CDR3 spans 14 amino acids. The germline V gene has CDR1 LNHDA and CDR2 SQIVND (reference sequence). Trimming left V 4 bases short and J 0 bases short, with 7 bases between. The CDR3 DNA reads as TGTGCCAGTAGTAAGGGGTCCTCTGGAAACACCATATATTTT. Protein product: CASSKGSSGNTIYF. Together with reference TRBV19 and TRBJ1-3, the CDR3 gives the full variable domain: DGGITQSPKYLFRKEGQNVTLSCEQNLNHDAMYWYRQDPGQGLRLIYYSQIVNDFQKGDIAEGYSVSREKKESFPLTVTSAQKNPTAFYLCASSKGSSGNTIYFGEGSWLTVV.

This chain uses TRBV10-3 with TRBJ2-7, with 8 bases matching TRBD2. In germline, CDR1 is ENHRY, CDR2 SYGVKD. CDR3 length equals 15 residues. The trim removed 4 bases at V and 1 base at J, leaving 6 bases unmatched. CDR3 sequence reads: CAISGRSSGSYEQYF. The CDR3 DNA follows: TGTGCCATCAGTGGGCGGTCTAGCGGGTCCTACGAGCAGTACTTC.

V is TRBV7-2 and J is TRBJ1-2; the match to TRBD1 covers 9 bases. Looked up from germline, CDR1 is SGHTA and CDR2 is FQGNSA. This CDR3 spans 16 amino acids. The ends lost 2 bases at V and 3 bases at J; junction bases unmatched: 7. The CDR3 region is CASSLNRGRVDYGYTF. CDR3 nucleotide sequence: TGTGCCAGCAGCTTAAACAGGGGGCGCGTGGACTATGGCTACACCTTC.

V is TRBV19 and J is TRBJ2-3; perhaps TRBD2 as D (5 bases). CDR1 is LNHDA, CDR2 SQIVND, per germline (reference sequence). V lost 6 bases, J lost 2 bases, and 18 bases lay in between. The CDR3 runs to 16 residues. CDR3 coding DNA: TGTGCCAGTAGAGGTCTGAGCGGTGGGAACACAGATACGCAGTATTTT. Residues: CASRGLSGGNTDTQYF.

The V and J genes are TRBV18 and TRBJ2-7, with TRBD2 matching over 8 bases. Trimming removed 6 bases from V and 1 base from J; junction bases left unmatched: 11. CDR1 and CDR2 (germline): KGHSH, LQKENI. The CDR3 totals 16 residues. The CDR3 is CASSLLGGGLSYEQYF. The CDR3, as DNA: TGTGCCAGCTCCCTCCTCGGCGGGGGGCTTTCCTACGAGCAGTACTTC.